This T cell receptor beta chain was found in a study of OX40 agonist ivuxolimab in advanced cancers. Study overall: A history of anti-PD-1, anti-PD-L1 or anti-CTLA-4 therapy was acceptable, and over 35% had some. Study-wide results and limits: Partial responders at 0.1-3.0 mg/kg showed near-lowest clonal expansion.

Concerning this clone itself: What it binds is unknown.

This CDR3 is 15 amino acids long. Trimming left V 3 bases short and J 8 bases short, with 16 bases between. In germline, CDR1 is SGHTA, CDR2 FQGNSA. Repertoires were generated with immunoSEQ multiplex PCR, while TCRdb's copy carries only in-frame clones and drops some. The data show roughly 86,000 clones, around nine tenths seen once. The sequence came from an adult with an advanced solid tumor such as melanoma, head and neck, liver or kidney cancer. The sample in question was CD4+ or CD8+ T cells sorted from blood, obtained in a trial of the OX40 agonist ivuxolimab. The rearrangement uses TRBV7-2 and TRBJ1-4; D is unclear. The CDR3 bases are TGTGCCAGCAGCTTGGTGCTTGGGGTCGGGGAAAAACTGTTTTTT. It encodes CASSLVLGVGEKLFF.